Listed below are T cell receptor beta chains from one sample, sequenced in a study of cytomegalovirus exposure and HLA in healthy donors. Here immunoSEQ multiplex PCR was the method, and the copy in TCRdb shows in-frame clones only, minus some. The repertoire includes more than 95,000 clones, 74% of them detected once, and 3.5% to 5% sits in the top ten. The sequenced sample consisted of PBMCs. These TCRs come from a woman between 45 and 60 years old in good health and CMV-seropositive. CDR3s leave out the opening cysteine and the closing phenylalanine or tryptophan.

V gene: TRBV4-1; J gene: TRBJ1-4; CDR3 protein: ASSQAGGYEKLF
V gene: TRBV7-2; J gene: TRBJ2-7; CDR3 protein: ASSFRTGSSYEQY
V gene: TRBV18; J gene: TRBJ1-1; CDR3 protein: ASLPYLNADTEAF
V gene: TRBV7-9; J gene: TRBJ2-1; CDR3 protein: ASSRAAGGYNEQF
V gene: TRBV7-2; J gene: -; CDR3 protein: ASSGRQGTGEQY
V gene: TRBV25-1; J gene: TRBJ1-6; CDR3 protein: ASSAGQGYNSPLH
V gene: TRBV10-3; J gene: TRBJ2-1; CDR3 protein: AISEGDLSYNEQF
V gene: TRBV2; J gene: TRBJ2-5; CDR3 protein: ASSVQGQETQY
V gene: TRBV19; J gene: TRBJ2-5; CDR3 protein: ASSIRPADGTQY
V gene: TRBV2; J gene: TRBJ2-7; CDR3 protein: ASRTGIGAYEQY
V gene: TRBV10-3; J gene: TRBJ1-1; CDR3 protein: AIRHGQGNTEAF
V gene: TRBV5-4; J gene: TRBJ2-1; CDR3 protein: ASSSGTSNEQF
V gene: TRBV6-1; J gene: TRBJ2-7; CDR3 protein: ASSVGYRDYEQY
V gene: TRBV4-2; J gene: TRBJ2-3; CDR3 protein: ASSQEIRGGRDTQY
V gene: TRBV6-4; J gene: TRBJ2-3; CDR3 protein: ASSLGIGGPTDTQY
V gene: TRBV13; J gene: TRBJ1-2; CDR3 protein: ASSEQGKGYGYT
V gene: TRBV2; J gene: TRBJ2-7; CDR3 protein: ASSRDSSYEQY
V gene: TRBV6-6; J gene: TRBJ2-5; CDR3 protein: ASSSGTEQETQY
V gene: TRBV7-9; J gene: TRBJ2-7; CDR3 protein: ASSPREDEQY
V gene: TRBV19; J gene: TRBJ2-7; CDR3 protein: ASSKGANEQY
V gene: TRBV19; J gene: TRBJ1-2; CDR3 protein: ASTMGLNYGYT
V gene: TRBV6-5; J gene: TRBJ2-1; CDR3 protein: ASSYRAGGWDEQF
V gene: TRBV10-3; J gene: TRBJ2-4; CDR3 protein: AIGDDSLAKNIQY
V gene: TRBV5-1; J gene: TRBJ2-2; CDR3 protein: ASSLRLARDAGELF
V gene: TRBV30; J gene: TRBJ2-3; CDR3 protein: AWSVTTQSTDTQY
V gene: TRBV13; J gene: TRBJ1-2; CDR3 protein: ASSTSRGRVYGYT
V gene: TRBV6-1; J gene: TRBJ1-2; CDR3 protein: ASSLGQGGYGYT
V gene: TRBV5-4; J gene: TRBJ1-2; CDR3 protein: ASSVVGDSYGYT
V gene: TRBV5-1; J gene: TRBJ2-1; CDR3 protein: ASSLNPIDEQF
V gene: TRBV5-1; J gene: TRBJ1-2; CDR3 protein: ASSFEGNYGYT